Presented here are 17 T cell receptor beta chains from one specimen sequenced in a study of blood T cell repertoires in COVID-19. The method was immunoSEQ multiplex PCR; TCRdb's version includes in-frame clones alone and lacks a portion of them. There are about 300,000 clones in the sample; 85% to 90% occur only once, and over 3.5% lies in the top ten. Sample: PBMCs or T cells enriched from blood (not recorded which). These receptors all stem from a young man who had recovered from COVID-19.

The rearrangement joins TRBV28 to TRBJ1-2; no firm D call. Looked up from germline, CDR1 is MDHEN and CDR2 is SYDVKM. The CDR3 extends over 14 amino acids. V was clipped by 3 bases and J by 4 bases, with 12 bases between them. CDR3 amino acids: CASSLSRPAYGYTF. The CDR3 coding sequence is TGTGCCAGCAGTTTGAGCAGGCCAGCCTATGGCTACACCTTC.

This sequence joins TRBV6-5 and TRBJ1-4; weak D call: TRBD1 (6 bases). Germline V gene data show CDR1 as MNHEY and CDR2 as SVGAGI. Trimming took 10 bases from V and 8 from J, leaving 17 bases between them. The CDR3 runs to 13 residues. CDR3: CATRHREWEKLFF. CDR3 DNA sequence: TGTGCCACCCGCCACAGGGAGTGGGAAAAACTGTTTTTT.

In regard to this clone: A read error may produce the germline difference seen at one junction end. CDR3 region: CASSPATARTYKEQFF. The CDR3 DNA follows: TGCGCCAGCAGCCCGGCAACAGCTCGTACCTACAAGGAGCAGTTCTTC. The V call is TRBV5-1, the J call TRBJ2-1; D not resolved. The V gene's germline CDR1 is SGHRS and CDR2 YFSETQ. This CDR3 has 16 amino acids.

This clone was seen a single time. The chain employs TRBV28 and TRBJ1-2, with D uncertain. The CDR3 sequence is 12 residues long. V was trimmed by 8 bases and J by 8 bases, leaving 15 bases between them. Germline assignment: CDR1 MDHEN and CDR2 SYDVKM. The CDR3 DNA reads TGTGCCAGCGAAAAGAACTATGGCGGCTACACCTTC. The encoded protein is CASEKNYGGYTF.

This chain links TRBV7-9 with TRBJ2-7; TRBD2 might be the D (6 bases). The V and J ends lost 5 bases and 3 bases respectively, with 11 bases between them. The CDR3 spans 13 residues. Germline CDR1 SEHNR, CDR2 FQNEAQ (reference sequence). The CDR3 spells CASSPRDFYEQYF. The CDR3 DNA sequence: TGTGCCAGCAGCCCACGGGACTTCTACGAGCAGTACTTC.

This chain's CDR3 is CASSFGITDTQYF. In DNA form, the CDR3 reads TGTGCCAGCAGCTTCGGGATCACAGATACGCAGTATTTT. The chain has TRBV7-8 and TRBJ2-3; a possible D gene is TRBD2 (5 bases). The CDR3 loop spans 13 amino acids. Trimming cost V 3 bases and J 2 bases, with 6 bases left between them. Per the germline V gene, CDR1 is SGHVS and CDR2 is FQNEAQ.

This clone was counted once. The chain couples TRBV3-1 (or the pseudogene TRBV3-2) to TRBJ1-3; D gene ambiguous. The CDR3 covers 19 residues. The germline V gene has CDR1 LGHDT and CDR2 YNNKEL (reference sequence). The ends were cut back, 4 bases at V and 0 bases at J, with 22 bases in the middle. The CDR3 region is CASSPLEYSPPNSGNTIYF. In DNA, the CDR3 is TGTGCCAGCAGCCCTCTTGAATACAGCCCTCCAAACTCTGGAAACACCATATATTTT.

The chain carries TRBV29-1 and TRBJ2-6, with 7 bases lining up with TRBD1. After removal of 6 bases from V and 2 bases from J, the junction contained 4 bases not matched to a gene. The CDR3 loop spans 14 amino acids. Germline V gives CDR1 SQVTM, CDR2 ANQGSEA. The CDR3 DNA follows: TGCAGCGTCGGACAGGTGGCTGGGGCCAACGTCCTGACTTTC. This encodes CSVGQVAGANVLTF.

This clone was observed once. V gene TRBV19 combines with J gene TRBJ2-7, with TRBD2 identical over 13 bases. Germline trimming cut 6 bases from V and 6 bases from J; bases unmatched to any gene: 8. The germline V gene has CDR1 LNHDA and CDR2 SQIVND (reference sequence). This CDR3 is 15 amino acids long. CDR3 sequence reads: CASSQLAGGRGEQYF. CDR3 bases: TGTGCCAGTAGCCAACTAGCGGGAGGGCGGGGCGAGCAGTACTTC.

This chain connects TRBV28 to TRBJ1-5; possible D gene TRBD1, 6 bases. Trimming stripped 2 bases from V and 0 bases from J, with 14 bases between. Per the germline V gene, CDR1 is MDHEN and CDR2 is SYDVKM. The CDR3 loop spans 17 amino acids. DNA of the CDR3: TGTGCCAGCAGTTTACGGACGACAGGAACTAGCAATCAGCCCCAGCATTTT. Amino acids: CASSLRTTGTSNQPQHF.

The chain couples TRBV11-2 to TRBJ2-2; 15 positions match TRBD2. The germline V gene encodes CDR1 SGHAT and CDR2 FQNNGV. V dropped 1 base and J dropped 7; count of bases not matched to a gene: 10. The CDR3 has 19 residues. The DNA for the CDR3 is TGTGCCAGCAGCTTAGGCGGACTAGCGGGAGGGTCGTTGGTCGGGGAGCTGTTTTTT. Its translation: CASSLGGLAGGSLVGELFF.

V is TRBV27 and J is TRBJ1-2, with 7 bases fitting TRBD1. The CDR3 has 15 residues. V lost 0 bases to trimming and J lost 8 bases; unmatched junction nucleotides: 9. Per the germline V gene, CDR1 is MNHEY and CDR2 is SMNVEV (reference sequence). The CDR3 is CASSLSGRQGGGYTF. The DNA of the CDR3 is TGTGCCAGCAGTTTATCGGGGAGACAGGGAGGAGGCTACACCTTC.

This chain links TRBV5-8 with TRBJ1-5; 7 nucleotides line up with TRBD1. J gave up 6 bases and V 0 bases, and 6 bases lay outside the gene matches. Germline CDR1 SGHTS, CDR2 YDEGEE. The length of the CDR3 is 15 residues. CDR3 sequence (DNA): TGTGCCAGCAGCTTGGCTAGGGGGCGGTTTCAGCCCCAGCATTTT. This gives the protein CASSLARGRFQPQHF.

In DNA form, the CDR3 reads TGTGCCAGCAGCTTAGGGGACAACTCCTACGAGCAGTACTTC. Translated: CASSLGDNSYEQYF. The chain has TRBV11-2 and TRBJ2-7, with D possibly matching TRBD1 (6 bases). V lost 1 base and J 0 bases, leaving 7 bases between the germline ends. The CDR3 is 14 residues long. Germline-derived CDR1 and CDR2 are SGHAT and FQNNGV.

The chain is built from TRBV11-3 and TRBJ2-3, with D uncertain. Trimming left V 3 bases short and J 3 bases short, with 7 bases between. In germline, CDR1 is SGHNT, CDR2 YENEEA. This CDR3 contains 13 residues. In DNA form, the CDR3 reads TGTGCCAGCAGCTTTGGTCGGACAGATACGCAGTATTTT. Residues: CASSFGRTDTQYF.

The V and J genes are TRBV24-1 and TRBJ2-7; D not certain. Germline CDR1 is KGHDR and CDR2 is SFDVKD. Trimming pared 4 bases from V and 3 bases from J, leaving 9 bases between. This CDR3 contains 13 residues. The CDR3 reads CATSENTDYEQYF. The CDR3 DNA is TGTGCCACCAGTGAAAATACAGACTACGAGCAGTACTTC.

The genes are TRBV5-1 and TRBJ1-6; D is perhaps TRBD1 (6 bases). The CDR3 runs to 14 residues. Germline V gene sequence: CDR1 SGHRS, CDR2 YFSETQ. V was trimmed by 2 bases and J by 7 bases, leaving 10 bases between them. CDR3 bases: TGCGCCAGCAGCTTCGAAACAGGGAATTCACCCCTCCACTTT. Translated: CASSFETGNSPLHF.